Listed below are T cell receptor beta chains from one sample, sequenced in a study of blood T cell repertoires in COVID-19. Sequenced by immunoSEQ multiplex PCR; TCRdb stores in-frame clones only, minus some. Of some 70,000 clones detected, roughly 85% appear once; the ten largest clones hold roughly 1.9%. The sample consisted of peripheral blood. The source of these receptors is an older woman with acute or convalescent COVID-19. CDR3s include the opening cysteine and the closing phenylalanine or tryptophan. The D gene is left open where the match is weak. Clone sizes are given selectively: once, few, many, or a class where the clone is expanded.

cdr3_length: 16
v_call: TRBV28
d_call: NA
clone_size: NA
j_call: TRBJ1-5
cdr3_aa: CASSLWGRGGNQPQHF
cdr3_nt: TGTGCCAGTAGCCTTTGGGGCAGGGGTGGCAATCAGCCCCAGCATTTT

cdr3_length: 14
v_call: TRBV3-1/TRBV3-2
d_call: NA
clone_size: NA
j_call: TRBJ1-1
cdr3_aa: CASRAGFSTTEAFF
cdr3_nt: TGTGCCAGCAGGGCAGGGTTTTCCACCACTGAAGCTTTCTTT

cdr3_length: 20
v_call: TRBV7-8
d_call: TRBD1
clone_size: NA
j_call: TRBJ1-4
cdr3_aa: CASSLAFPGTGANINEKLFF
cdr3_nt: TGTGCCAGCAGCTTAGCTTTCCCCGGGACAGGGGCAAATATTAATGAAAAACTGTTTTTT

cdr3_length: 13
v_call: TRBV7-3
d_call: NA
clone_size: few
j_call: TRBJ2-7
cdr3_aa: CASSLGPAGEQYF
cdr3_nt: TGTGCCAGCAGCCTTGGACCCGCAGGGGAGCAGTACTTC

cdr3_length: 16
v_call: TRBV19
d_call: TRBD2
clone_size: NA
j_call: TRBJ2-6
cdr3_aa: CASSTDGRAGANVLTF
cdr3_nt: TGTGCCAGTAGTACCGACGGGAGGGCTGGGGCCAACGTCCTGACTTTC

cdr3_length: 15
v_call: TRBV5-1
d_call: TRBD1
clone_size: NA
j_call: TRBJ1-1
cdr3_aa: CASSFGDRMNTEAFF
cdr3_nt: TGCGCCAGCAGCTTTGGGGACAGAATGAACACTGAAGCTTTCTTT

cdr3_length: 17
v_call: TRBV7-9
d_call: NA
clone_size: NA
j_call: TRBJ1-3
cdr3_aa: CASSLPRGDISGNTIYF
cdr3_nt: TGTGCCAGCAGCTTACCCAGGGGAGACATCTCTGGAAACACCATATATTTT

cdr3_length: 11
v_call: TRBV20-1
d_call: TRBD2
clone_size: NA
j_call: TRBJ2-7
cdr3_aa: CSQAGGYEQYF
cdr3_nt: TGCAGTCAAGCGGGGGGGTACGAGCAGTACTTC

cdr3_length: 16
v_call: TRBV3-1/TRBV3-2
d_call: NA
clone_size: NA
j_call: TRBJ2-2
cdr3_aa: CASSQVRLPNTGELFF
cdr3_nt: TGTGCCAGCAGCCAAGTCCGACTACCGAACACCGGGGAGCTGTTTTTT

cdr3_length: 15
v_call: TRBV4-2
d_call: TRBD2
clone_size: few
j_call: TRBJ2-7
cdr3_aa: CASSHRSGDTYEQYF
cdr3_nt: TGTGCCAGCAGCCATCGTAGCGGGGATACGTACGAGCAGTACTTC

cdr3_length: 14
v_call: TRBV19
d_call: NA
clone_size: NA
j_call: TRBJ1-3
cdr3_aa: CASSVGGSGNTIYF
cdr3_nt: TGTGCCAGTAGCGTCGGGGGTTCTGGAAACACCATATATTTT

cdr3_length: 12
v_call: TRBV9
d_call: NA
clone_size: NA
j_call: TRBJ1-1
cdr3_aa: CASSPMNTEAFF
cdr3_nt: TGTGCCAGCAGCCCAATGAACACTGAAGCTTTCTTT

cdr3_length: 13
v_call: TRBV10-1
d_call: NA
clone_size: once
j_call: TRBJ2-7
cdr3_aa: CASSEFLEGIQYF
cdr3_nt: TGCGCCAGCAGTGAGTTCTTAGAGGGAATACAGTACTTC

cdr3_length: 14
v_call: TRBV6-5
d_call: NA
clone_size: once
j_call: TRBJ1-1
cdr3_aa: CASSIRGRPREAFF
cdr3_nt: TGTGCCAGCAGTATCAGGGGCAGGCCGAGGGAAGCTTTCTTT

cdr3_length: 16
v_call: TRBV30
d_call: NA
clone_size: NA
j_call: TRBJ1-1
cdr3_aa: CAWVPPLGRGGAEAFF
cdr3_nt: TGTGCCTGGGTTCCCCCTTTAGGGAGGGGCGGAGCTGAAGCTTTCTTT

cdr3_length: 13
v_call: TRBV7-2
d_call: NA
clone_size: once
j_call: TRBJ2-7
cdr3_aa: CASRNPGIYEQYF
cdr3_nt: TGTGCCAGCCGGAACCCAGGGATCTACGAGCAGTACTTC

cdr3_length: 13
v_call: TRBV7-9
d_call: TRBD1
clone_size: NA
j_call: TRBJ1-1
cdr3_aa: CASSFPDREEAFF
cdr3_nt: TGTGCCAGCAGCTTCCCGGACAGGGAAGAAGCTTTCTTT

cdr3_length: 16
v_call: TRBV5-8
d_call: NA
clone_size: NA
j_call: TRBJ1-4
cdr3_aa: CASSPGQMATNEKLFF
cdr3_nt: TGTGCCAGCAGCCCTGGACAGATGGCAACTAATGAAAAACTGTTTTTT

cdr3_length: 14
v_call: TRBV5-8
d_call: TRBD1
clone_size: NA
j_call: TRBJ1-2
cdr3_aa: CASSLARTGNGYTF
cdr3_nt: TGTGCCAGCAGCTTGGCCCGGACAGGGAATGGCTACACCTTC

cdr3_length: 15
v_call: TRBV6-5
d_call: NA
clone_size: NA
j_call: TRBJ1-1
cdr3_aa: CASSTSGTGRTEAFF
cdr3_nt: TGTGCCAGCAGTACATCCGGGACTGGGAGAACTGAAGCTTTCTTT

cdr3_length: 13
v_call: TRBV12-3/TRBV12-4
d_call: TRBD1
clone_size: NA
j_call: TRBJ1-2
cdr3_aa: CASSLGQGNGYTF
cdr3_nt: TGTGCCAGCAGTTTAGGACAGGGGAATGGCTACACCTTC

cdr3_length: 15
v_call: TRBV7-9
d_call: NA
clone_size: NA
j_call: TRBJ1-1
cdr3_aa: CASSLSQGGNTEAFF
cdr3_nt: TGTGCCAGCAGCTTATCCCAGGGAGGGAACACTGAAGCTTTCTTT

cdr3_length: 14
v_call: TRBV19
d_call: TRBD1
clone_size: NA
j_call: TRBJ1-2
cdr3_aa: CASQFLRGDYGYTF
cdr3_nt: TGTGCCAGCCAGTTCCTCAGGGGGGACTATGGCTACACCTTC

cdr3_length: 14
v_call: TRBV5-1
d_call: TRBD1
clone_size: few
j_call: TRBJ2-2
cdr3_aa: CASRGQGVTGELFF
cdr3_nt: TGCGCCAGCAGAGGACAGGGGGTCACCGGGGAGCTGTTTTTT

cdr3_length: 15
v_call: TRBV4-1
d_call: TRBD1
clone_size: NA
j_call: TRBJ2-5
cdr3_aa: CASSFGQGYGETQYF
cdr3_nt: TGCGCCAGCAGCTTCGGACAGGGGTATGGGGAGACCCAGTACTTC

cdr3_length: 16
v_call: TRBV5-4
d_call: NA
clone_size: NA
j_call: TRBJ1-1
cdr3_aa: CASSPGGVGGDTEAFF
cdr3_nt: TGTGCCAGCAGCCCTGGGGGTGTCGGGGGTGACACTGAAGCTTTCTTT

cdr3_length: 15
v_call: TRBV7-9
d_call: TRBD1
clone_size: NA
j_call: TRBJ1-5
cdr3_aa: CASSPDRGGNQPQHF
cdr3_nt: TGTGCCAGCAGCCCGGACAGGGGCGGCAATCAGCCCCAGCATTTT

cdr3_length: 14
v_call: TRBV27
d_call: TRBD1
clone_size: few
j_call: TRBJ1-6
cdr3_aa: CASSPGQSYSPLHF
cdr3_nt: TGTGCCAGCAGTCCGGGACAGTCCTATTCACCCCTCCACTTT

cdr3_length: 18
v_call: TRBV4-1
d_call: NA
clone_size: NA
j_call: TRBJ1-2
cdr3_aa: CASSQRGIITRASNGYTF
cdr3_nt: TGCGCCAGCAGCCAAAGGGGAATCATTACAAGGGCCAGTAATGGCTACACCTTC

cdr3_length: 13
v_call: TRBV7-3
d_call: NA
clone_size: once
j_call: TRBJ2-1
cdr3_aa: CASSEGPYNEQFF
cdr3_nt: TGTGCCAGCAGCGAGGGCCCCTACAATGAGCAGTTCTTC

cdr3_length: 16
v_call: TRBV19
d_call: NA
clone_size: NA
j_call: TRBJ1-1
cdr3_aa: CASKGAYMEENTEAFF
cdr3_nt: TGTGCCAGTAAAGGAGCGTATATGGAGGAGAACACTGAAGCTTTCTTT